Listed below are T cell receptor beta chains from one sample, sequenced in a study of CD8 T cells in ankylosing spondylitis. TCRdb fed the 5' RACE reads into MiXCR, producing one record per CDR3 protein. The table shows roughly 350,000 distinct CDR3 sequences, with under 8.5% occurring only once. The source material was blood, either unsorted or a sorted T cell fraction (not recorded which). These receptors all stem from a male donor with ankylosing spondylitis. Each CDR3 is given without its conserved first and last residue. The D gene is left open where the match is weak.

V,D,CDR3
TRBV2,NA,ASSVGRPSGELF
TRBV5-1,TRBD1,ASSLWAGQGGRNEQF
TRBV5-1,NA,ASSQNRNTEAF
TRBV18,NA,ASSPVGSHSNQPQH
TRBV2,NA,ASREPASTGNTIY
TRBV7-8,NA,ASSRRAGPNYGYT
TRBV19,TRBD1,ASSRDRVSNEQF
TRBV2,TRBD1,AGGSVPGQSYT
TRBV10-3,NA,AIGPDRLKTETYEQY
TRBV20-1,NA,SARDRGRGIHEQY
TRBV5-1,NA,ASSLPGAGYNEQF
TRBV15,NA,ATSPRKGGNYYEQY
TRBV28,TRBD2,ASRVTSGRSYEQY
TRBV20-1,NA,SARDTDTGELF
TRBV5-6,NA,ASSLYRGYQPQH
TRBV12-3/TRBV12-4,NA,ASRDSFLAKNIQY
TRBV15,NA,ATSRDEVAKNIQY
TRBV7-3,NA,ASSLGLTIGGGELF
TRBV29-1,NA,SVELQPYEQY
TRBV12-3/TRBV12-4,TRBD1,ASSSRGPEKLF
TRBV9,TRBD2,ASSATGTSAEQY
TRBV12-3/TRBV12-4,NA,ASSLQSTNEKLF
TRBV6-5,NA,ASSYRFGTVNTEAF
TRBV14,NA,ASSQVVSSTGELF
TRBV29-1,NA,SMGERQGQGYT
TRBV7-3,NA,ASSLFGPGELF
TRBV12-3/TRBV12-4,NA,ASSFLLNEQF
TRBV12-5,TRBD2,ASGRGTRANTGELF
TRBV5-1,NA,ASSFGGSGNTEAF
TRBV5-6,TRBD1,ASSYQGASLWAF
TRBV29-1,TRBD1,SVETGSEKLF
TRBV12-3/TRBV12-4,NA,ASSLARWRNYEQY
TRBV18,NA,ASSPRSGVENTIY
TRBV5-4,TRBD2,ASSSGLAVSTDTQY
TRBV20-1,NA,SAGSQREETQY
TRBV16,NA,ASSQSQGGFEPQH
TRBV15,TRBD2,ATSRGLAGGFSTDTQY
TRBV5-5,TRBD2,ASSVSGRTSYEQY
TRBV6-5,NA,ASSYPGAENQPQH
TRBV3-1,NA,ASSQAFGGAGNNEQF
TRBV20-1,TRBD2,SAGGRQETQY
TRBV5-1,TRBD1,ASSPGTGGTDTQY
TRBV7-9,NA,ASTRELGIEQY
TRBV5-1,NA,ASSTRQAASEAF
TRBV27,NA,ASSLQTTNEKLF
TRBV12-3/TRBV12-4,NA,ASTLAGYGYT
TRBV7-9,NA,ASSPDIHSGNTIY
TRBV28,NA,ASSFRGPLSYEQY
TRBV6-1,NA,ASSPRQDRTNEKLF
TRBV20-1,NA,SATTGWGNQPQH
TRBV6-5,NA,ASSSRASGQY
TRBV27,NA,ASSPSPRQLNTEAF
TRBV6-1,NA,ASFRRQVNTEAF
TRBV6-2/TRBV6-3,NA,ASNFGFDEQF
TRBV29-1,TRBD2,SAGTSGISYEQY
TRBV28,TRBD2,ASTFWGGNEQY
TRBV28,NA,ASGLGANEKLF
TRBV5-1,TRBD2,ASSLMGLAGIPNEQF
TRBV15,NA,AITKDRYSYEQY